This TCR beta chain was found in a study of shared clonotypes between healthy human individuals. The study's findings and limits: Among donors, sharing of clonotypes was expected to be affected by sequencing depth. With few donors, the genetic and exposure-history diversity represented was limited.

Each PCR replicate run on unsorted PBMC took in about 300 ng DNA, some 28,000 T cell genomes. Under the authors' procedure: From ImmunoSEQ came sequences covering only the junction and carrying no quality scores, so filtering differed. The repertoire was sequenced with immunoSEQ multiplex PCR; TCRdb's copy has only in-frame clones and lacks some. That table furnishes V, J and clone size, whereas the DNA furnished D and trimming. The sample lists hundreds of thousands of clones; around three quarters were seen once. The CDR3 is made up of 14 amino acids. Germline V gene lookup returns CDR1 SGHVS and CDR2 FNYEAQ. Trimming left V 2 bases short and J 8 bases short, with 15 bases between. As to this clone: Its antigen is not identified.

Sequencing input: PBMCs. The chain has TRBV7-6 and TRBJ1-2, with D tentatively TRBD1 (5 bases). The TCR was taken from a woman aged 40 to 49 in good health. Some clones in this sample may be carry-over from other donors' samples. The CDR3 DNA reads TGTGCCAGCAGCTTAATCGGGCAGGGTGGCGGCTACACCTTC. As protein: CASSLIGQGGGYTF.